This T cell receptor beta chain was sequenced in a study of blood T cell repertoires in COVID-19. In the study overall: From the United States, Italy and Spain came samples of acute and convalescent COVID-19. PBMCs, B-cell-depleted T cells, or T cells were the source of the cDNA or gDNA that made up the material.

The CDR3 covers 16 residues. Germline V gives CDR1 SGHRS, CDR2 YFSETQ. V shed 7 bases and J shed 0 bases, with 19 bases lying between them. Remarks on this clone: Other DNA sequences in the same sample also yield this CDR3.

Under the authors' procedure: Estimation of nucleated cell counts relied on the amplification of reference gene primers. Profiled with immunoSEQ multiplex PCR; TCRdb holds only in-frame clones, not every one. V and J calls and clone size come straight from that table; D and trimming were deduced from the DNA. The sample yields about 140,000 clones, roughly 77% seen once. The J gene is TRBJ2-5, the V gene TRBV5-1, with D tentatively TRBD2 (6 bases). This TCR came from a man aged 60 to 69 with acute or convalescent COVID-19. Sequencing was carried out using peripheral blood. The CDR3 nucleotides are TGCGCCAGCTCCGGCGGGAACAGTGGGTACCAAGAGACCCAGTACTTC. Residues: CASSGGNSGYQETQYF.